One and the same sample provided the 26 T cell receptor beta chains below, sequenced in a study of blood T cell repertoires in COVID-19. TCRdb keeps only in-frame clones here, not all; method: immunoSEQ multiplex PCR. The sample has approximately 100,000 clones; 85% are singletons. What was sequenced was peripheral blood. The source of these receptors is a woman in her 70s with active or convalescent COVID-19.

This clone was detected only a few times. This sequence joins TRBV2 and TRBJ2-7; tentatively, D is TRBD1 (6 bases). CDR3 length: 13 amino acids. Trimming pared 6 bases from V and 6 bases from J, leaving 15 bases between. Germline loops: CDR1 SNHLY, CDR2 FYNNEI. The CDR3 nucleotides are TGTGCCAGCAGCCGGGACACACGGGCCGAGCAGTACTTC. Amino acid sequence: CASSRDTRAEQYF.

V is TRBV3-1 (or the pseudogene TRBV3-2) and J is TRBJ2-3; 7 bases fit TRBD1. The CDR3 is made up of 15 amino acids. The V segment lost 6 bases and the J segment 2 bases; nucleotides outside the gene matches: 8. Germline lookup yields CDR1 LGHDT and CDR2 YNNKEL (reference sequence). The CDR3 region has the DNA TGTGCCAGCAGACGAAGACAGGGTTCCACAGATACGCAGTATTTT. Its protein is CASRRRQGSTDTQYF.

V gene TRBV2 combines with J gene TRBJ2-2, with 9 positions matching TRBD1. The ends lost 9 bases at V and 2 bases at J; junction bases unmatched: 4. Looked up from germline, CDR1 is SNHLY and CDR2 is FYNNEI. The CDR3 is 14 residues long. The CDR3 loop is CASMDRGNTGELFF. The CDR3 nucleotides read TGTGCCAGTATGGACAGGGGAAACACCGGGGAGCTGTTTTTT.

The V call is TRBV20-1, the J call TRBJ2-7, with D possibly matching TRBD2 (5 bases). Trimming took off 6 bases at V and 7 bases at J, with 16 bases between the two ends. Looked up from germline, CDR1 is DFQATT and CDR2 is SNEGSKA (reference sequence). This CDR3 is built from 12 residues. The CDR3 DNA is TGCAGTGCCAGTAGCCGCCCGGGGGAGCAGTACTTC. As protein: CSASSRPGEQYF.

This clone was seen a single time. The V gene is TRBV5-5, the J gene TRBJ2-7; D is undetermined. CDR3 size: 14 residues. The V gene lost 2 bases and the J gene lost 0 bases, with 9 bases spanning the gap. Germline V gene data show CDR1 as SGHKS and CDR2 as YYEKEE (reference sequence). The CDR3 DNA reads TGTGCCAGCAGCTTTGGTTCAGTCTCCTACGAGCAGTACTTC. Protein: CASSFGSVSYEQYF.

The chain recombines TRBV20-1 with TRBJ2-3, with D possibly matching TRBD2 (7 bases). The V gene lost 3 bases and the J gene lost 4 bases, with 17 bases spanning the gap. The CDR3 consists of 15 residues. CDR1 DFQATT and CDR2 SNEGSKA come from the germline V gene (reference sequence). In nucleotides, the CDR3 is TGCAGTGCTAGTGGGGGCGGGAGCCACGCAGATACGCAGTATTTT. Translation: CSASGGGSHADTQYF.

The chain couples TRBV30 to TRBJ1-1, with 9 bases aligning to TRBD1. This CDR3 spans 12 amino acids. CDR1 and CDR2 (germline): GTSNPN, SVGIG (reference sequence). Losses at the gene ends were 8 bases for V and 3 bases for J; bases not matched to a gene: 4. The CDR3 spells CATRTGDTEAFF. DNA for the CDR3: TGTGCCACTCGGACAGGGGACACTGAAGCTTTCTTT. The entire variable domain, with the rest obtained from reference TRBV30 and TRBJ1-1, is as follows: SQTIHQWPATLVQPVGSPLSLECTVEGTSNPNLYWYRQAAGRGLQLLFYSVGIGQISSEVPQNLSASRPQDRQFILSSKKLLLSDSGFYLCATRTGDTEAFFGQGTRLTVV.

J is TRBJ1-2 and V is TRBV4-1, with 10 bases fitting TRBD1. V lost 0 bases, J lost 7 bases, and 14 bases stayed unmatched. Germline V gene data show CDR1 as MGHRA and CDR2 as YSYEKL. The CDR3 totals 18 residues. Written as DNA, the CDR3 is TGCGCCAGCAGCCAAGACTCCGGGACAGGGGTTGTTTTGAGTGGCTACACCTTC. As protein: CASSQDSGTGVVLSGYTF.

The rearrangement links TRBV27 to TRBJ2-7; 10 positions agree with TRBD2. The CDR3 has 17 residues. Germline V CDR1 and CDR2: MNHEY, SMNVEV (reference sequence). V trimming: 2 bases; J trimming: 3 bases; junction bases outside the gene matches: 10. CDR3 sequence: CASSLKPSGSFDYEQYF. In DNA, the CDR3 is TGTGCCAGCAGTTTAAAGCCTAGCGGGAGCTTTGACTACGAGCAGTACTTC.

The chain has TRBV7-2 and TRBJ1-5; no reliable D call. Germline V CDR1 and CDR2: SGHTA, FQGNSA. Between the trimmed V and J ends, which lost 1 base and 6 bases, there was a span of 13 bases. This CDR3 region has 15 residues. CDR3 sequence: CASSLDSAGGQPQHF. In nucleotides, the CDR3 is TGTGCCAGCAGCTTAGATTCGGCGGGAGGTCAGCCCCAGCATTTT.

The CDR3 sequence is CASSPFGGSTYTQYF. The CDR3 DNA reads as TGTGCCAGCAGTCCTTTCGGGGGGAGCACGTATACGCAGTATTTT. V usage is TRBV28 and J usage is TRBJ2-3; 7 bases line up with TRBD2. Germline CDR1 MDHEN, CDR2 SYDVKM. The CDR3 sequence is 15 residues long. Trimming cost V 5 bases and J 7 bases; bases outside gene matches: 12.

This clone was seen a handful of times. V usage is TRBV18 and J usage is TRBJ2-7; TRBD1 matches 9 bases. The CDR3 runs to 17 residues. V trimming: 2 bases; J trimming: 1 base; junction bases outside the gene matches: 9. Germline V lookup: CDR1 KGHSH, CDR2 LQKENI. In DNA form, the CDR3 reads TGTGCCAGCTCACCATATTTTTTGGGACAGGGATCCTACGAGCAGTACTTC. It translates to CASSPYFLGQGSYEQYF.

In DNA, the CDR3 is TGTGCCAGCTCGGGACTAGCGGTCTACAATGAGCAGTTCTTC. It is translated as CASSGLAVYNEQFF. The chain uses TRBV7-9 and TRBJ2-1, with TRBD2 identical over 11 bases. CDR3 length: 14 residues. The V and J ends lost 8 bases and 3 bases, in that order; junction bases with no gene match: 3. Germline-derived CDR1 and CDR2 are SEHNR and FQNEAQ (reference sequence).

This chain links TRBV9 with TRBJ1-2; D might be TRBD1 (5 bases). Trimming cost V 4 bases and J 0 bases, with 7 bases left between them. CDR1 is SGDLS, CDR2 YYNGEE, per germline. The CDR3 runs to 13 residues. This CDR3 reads CASSRDSNYGYTF. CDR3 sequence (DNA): TGTGCCAGCAGCAGGGACTCTAACTATGGCTACACCTTC.

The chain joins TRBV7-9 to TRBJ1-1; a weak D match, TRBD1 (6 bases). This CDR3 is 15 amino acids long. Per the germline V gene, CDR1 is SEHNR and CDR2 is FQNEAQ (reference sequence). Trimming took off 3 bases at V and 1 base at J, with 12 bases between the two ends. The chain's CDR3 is CASSLFQGRNTEAFF. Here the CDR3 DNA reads TGTGCCAGCAGCTTGTTTCAGGGGAGGAACACTGAAGCTTTCTTT.

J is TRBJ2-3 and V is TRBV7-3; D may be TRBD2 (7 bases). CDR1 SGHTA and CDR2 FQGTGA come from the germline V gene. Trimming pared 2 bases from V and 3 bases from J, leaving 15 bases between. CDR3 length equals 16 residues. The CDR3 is CASSLRGGGGTDTQYF. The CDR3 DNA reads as TGTGCCAGCAGCTTACGCGGGGGCGGGGGTACAGATACGCAGTATTTT.

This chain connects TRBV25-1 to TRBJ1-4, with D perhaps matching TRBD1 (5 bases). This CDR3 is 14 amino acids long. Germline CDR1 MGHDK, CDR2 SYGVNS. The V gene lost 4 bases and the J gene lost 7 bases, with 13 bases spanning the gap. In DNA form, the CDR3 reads TGTGCCAGCAGTGCAGGAGTAAGGGGTGAAAAACTGTTTTTT. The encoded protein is CASSAGVRGEKLFF.

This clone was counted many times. The CDR3 reads CASSQDPLREQYF. Here the CDR3 DNA reads TGTGCCAGCAGCCAAGATCCTCTCCGCGAGCAGTACTTC. This chain links TRBV3-1 (or the pseudogene TRBV3-2) with TRBJ2-7; D unclear. Germline CDR1 and CDR2: LGHDT and YNNKEL (reference sequence). V was cut by 0 bases and J by 6 bases, with 9 bases left in between. This CDR3 region has 13 residues.

This CDR3 is CASSLYIGTGHTDTQYF. CDR3 coding DNA: TGTGCCAGCAGTTTATACATAGGGACAGGGCACACAGATACGCAGTATTTT. The chain uses TRBV28 and TRBJ2-3; 9 nucleotides agree with TRBD1. The CDR3 covers 17 residues. The germline CDR1 and CDR2 sequences are MDHEN and SYDVKM. With V trimmed by 1 base and J by 2 bases, 7 bases remained unmatched.

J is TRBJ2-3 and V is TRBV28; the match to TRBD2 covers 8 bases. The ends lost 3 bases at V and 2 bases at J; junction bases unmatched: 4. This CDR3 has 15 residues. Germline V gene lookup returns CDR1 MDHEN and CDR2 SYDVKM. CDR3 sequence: CASSFQRGFTDTQYF. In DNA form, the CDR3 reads TGTGCCAGCAGTTTCCAGCGGGGGTTCACAGATACGCAGTATTTT.

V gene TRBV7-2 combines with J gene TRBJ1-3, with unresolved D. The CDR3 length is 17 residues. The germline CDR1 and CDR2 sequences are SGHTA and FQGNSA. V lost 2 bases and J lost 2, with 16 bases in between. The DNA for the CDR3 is TGTGCCAGCAGCTTAAAGGCGGCCGGGGAGGCTGGAAACACCATATATTTT. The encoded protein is CASSLKAAGEAGNTIYF.

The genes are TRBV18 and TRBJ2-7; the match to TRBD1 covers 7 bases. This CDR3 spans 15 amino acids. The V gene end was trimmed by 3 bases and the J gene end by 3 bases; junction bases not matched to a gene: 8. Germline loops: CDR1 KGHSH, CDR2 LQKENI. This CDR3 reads CASSPSVGTVYEQYF. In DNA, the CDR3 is TGTGCCAGCTCACCGTCTGTGGGGACAGTCTACGAGCAGTACTTC. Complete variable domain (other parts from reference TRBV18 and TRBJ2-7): NAGVMQNPRHLVRRRGQEARLRCSPMKGHSHVYWYRQLPEEGLKFMVYLQKENIIDESGMPKERFSAEFPKEGPSILRIQQVVRGDSAAYFCASSPSVGTVYEQYFGPGTRLTVT.

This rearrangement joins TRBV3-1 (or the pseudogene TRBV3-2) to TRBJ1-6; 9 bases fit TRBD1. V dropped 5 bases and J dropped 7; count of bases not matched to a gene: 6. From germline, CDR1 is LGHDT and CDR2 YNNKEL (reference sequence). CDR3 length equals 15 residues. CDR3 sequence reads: CASSLGQGQNSPLHF. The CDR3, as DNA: TGTGCCAGCAGCTTGGGACAGGGCCAGAATTCACCCCTCCACTTT.

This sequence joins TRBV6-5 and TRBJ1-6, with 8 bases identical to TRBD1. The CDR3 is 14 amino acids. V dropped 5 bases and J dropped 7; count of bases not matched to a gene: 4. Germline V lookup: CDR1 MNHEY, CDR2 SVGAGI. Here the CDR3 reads CASSRQGINSPLHF. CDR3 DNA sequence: TGTGCCAGCAGTCGACAGGGGATCAATTCACCCCTCCACTTT.

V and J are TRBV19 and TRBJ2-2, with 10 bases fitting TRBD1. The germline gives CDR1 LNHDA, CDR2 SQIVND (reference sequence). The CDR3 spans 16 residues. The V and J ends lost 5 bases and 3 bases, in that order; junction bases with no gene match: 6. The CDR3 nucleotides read TGTGCCAGTAGTCCCGGACAGGGGGGGTACACCGGGGAGCTGTTTTTT. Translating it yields CASSPGQGGYTGELFF. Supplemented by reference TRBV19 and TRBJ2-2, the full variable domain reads DGGITQSPKYLFRKEGQNVTLSCEQNLNHDAMYWYRQDPGQGLRLIYYSQIVNDFQKGDIAEGYSVSREKKESFPLTVTSAQKNPTAFYLCASSPGQGGYTGELFFGEGSRLTVL.

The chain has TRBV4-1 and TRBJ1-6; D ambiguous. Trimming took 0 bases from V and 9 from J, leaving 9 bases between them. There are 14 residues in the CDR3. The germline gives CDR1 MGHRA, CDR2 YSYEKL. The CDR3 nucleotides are TGCGCCAGCAGCCAAGAAAGAGGTATTTCACCCCTCCACTTT. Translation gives CASSQERGISPLHF.